The T cell receptor beta chain described here comes from a study of blood T cell repertoires in COVID-19. Study-level information: The United States, Italy and Spain supplied acute and convalescent COVID-19 samples. The cDNA or gDNA used as material had been derived from T cells, B-cell-depleted T cells, or PBMCs.

V was pared by 5 bases and J by 4 bases, with 10 bases of the junction left unmatched. The CDR3 consists of 15 residues. Germline V gene lookup returns CDR1 SGHTA and CDR2 FQGTGA. Study processing details: The assay estimated nucleated cells by amplifying reference gene primers. Assay used: immunoSEQ multiplex PCR; TCRdb lists only in-frame clones, some missing. V, J and clone size derive from that table, while D and trimming were established from the DNA sequence. The sample shows 250,000 or so clones, about nine tenths of them seen only once. This receptor was taken from a woman in her twenties or thirties with active or convalescent COVID-19. Sequencing input: peripheral blood. This chain links TRBV7-3 with TRBJ2-5; 7 bases map to TRBD2. Here the CDR3 reads CASSPDPREGETQYF. The CDR3 DNA sequence: TGTGCCAGCAGCCCGGACCCTAGGGAGGGAGAGACCCAGTACTTC.